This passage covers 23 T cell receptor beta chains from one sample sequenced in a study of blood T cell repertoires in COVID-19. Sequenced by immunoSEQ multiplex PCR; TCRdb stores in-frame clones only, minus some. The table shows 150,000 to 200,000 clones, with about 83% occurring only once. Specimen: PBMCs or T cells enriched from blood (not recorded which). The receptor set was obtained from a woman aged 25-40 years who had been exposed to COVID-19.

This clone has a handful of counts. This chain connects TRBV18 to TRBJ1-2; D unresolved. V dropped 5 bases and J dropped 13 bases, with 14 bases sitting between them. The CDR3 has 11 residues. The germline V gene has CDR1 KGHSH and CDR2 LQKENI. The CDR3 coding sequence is TGTGCCAGCTCAAACGGGAATCACCCCACCTTC. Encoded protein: CASSNGNHPTF.

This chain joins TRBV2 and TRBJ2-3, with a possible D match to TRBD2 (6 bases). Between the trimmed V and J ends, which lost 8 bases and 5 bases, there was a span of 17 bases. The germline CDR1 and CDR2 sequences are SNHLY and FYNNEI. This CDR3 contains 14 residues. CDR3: CASHAGGRGDTQYF. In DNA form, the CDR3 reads TGTGCCAGCCACGCAGGAGGGCGAGGAGATACGCAGTATTTT.

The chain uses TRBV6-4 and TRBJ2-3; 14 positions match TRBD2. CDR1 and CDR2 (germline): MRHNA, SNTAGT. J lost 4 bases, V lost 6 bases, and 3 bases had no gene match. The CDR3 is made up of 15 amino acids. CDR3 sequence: CASSPTSGGADTQYF. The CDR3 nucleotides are TGTGCCAGCAGCCCGACTAGCGGGGGGGCAGATACGCAGTATTTT.

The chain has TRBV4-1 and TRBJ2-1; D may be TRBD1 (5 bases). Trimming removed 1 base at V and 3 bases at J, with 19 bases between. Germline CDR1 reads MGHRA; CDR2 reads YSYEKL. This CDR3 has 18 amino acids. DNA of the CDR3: TGCGCCAGCAGCCAAGTCCCAGTCGGCCGTAGGGGCTACAATGAGCAGTTCTTC. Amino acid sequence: CASSQVPVGRRGYNEQFF.

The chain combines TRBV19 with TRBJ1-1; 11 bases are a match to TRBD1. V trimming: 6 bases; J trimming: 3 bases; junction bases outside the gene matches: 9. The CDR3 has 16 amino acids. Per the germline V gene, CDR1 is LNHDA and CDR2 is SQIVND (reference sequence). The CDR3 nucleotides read TGTGCCAGTAGCCTATCTCCGGGACAGGGGGACACTGAAGCTTTCTTT. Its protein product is CASSLSPGQGDTEAFF.

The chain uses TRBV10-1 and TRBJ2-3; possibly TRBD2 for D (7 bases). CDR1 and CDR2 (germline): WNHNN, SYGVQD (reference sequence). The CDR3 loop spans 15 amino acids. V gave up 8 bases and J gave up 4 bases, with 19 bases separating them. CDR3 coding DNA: TGCGCCAGCGGCCTCGCGGGGGCCGGTCCAGATACGCAGTATTTT. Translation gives CASGLAGAGPDTQYF.

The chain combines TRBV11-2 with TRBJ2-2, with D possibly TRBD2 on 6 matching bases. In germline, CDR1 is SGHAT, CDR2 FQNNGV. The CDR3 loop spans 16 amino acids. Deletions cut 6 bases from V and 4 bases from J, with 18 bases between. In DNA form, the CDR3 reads TGTGCCAGCAGGCTCCCGGGGGATACAGGCACCGGGGAGCTGTTTTTT. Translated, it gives CASRLPGDTGTGELFF.

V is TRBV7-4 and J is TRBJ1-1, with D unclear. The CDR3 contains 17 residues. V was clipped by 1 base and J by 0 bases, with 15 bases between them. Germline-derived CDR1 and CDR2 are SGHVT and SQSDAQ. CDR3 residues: CASSLVSAGKVNTEAFF. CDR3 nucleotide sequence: TGTGCCAGCAGCTTAGTGTCGGCAGGCAAGGTGAACACTGAAGCTTTCTTT.

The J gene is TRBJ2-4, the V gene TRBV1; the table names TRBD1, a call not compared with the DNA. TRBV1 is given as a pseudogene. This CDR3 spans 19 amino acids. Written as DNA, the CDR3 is TGCACCAGCAGCCAAGGCTCCCCCCGGGCAGGGACACCCAAAAACATTCAGTACTTC. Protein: CTSSQGSPRAGTPKNIQYF.

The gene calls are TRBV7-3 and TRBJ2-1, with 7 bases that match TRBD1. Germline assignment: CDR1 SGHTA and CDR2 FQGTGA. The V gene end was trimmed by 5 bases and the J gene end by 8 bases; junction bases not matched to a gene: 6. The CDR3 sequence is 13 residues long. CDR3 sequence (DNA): TGTGCCAGCAGCGACTACAGGGGACATGAGCAGTTCTTC. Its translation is CASSDYRGHEQFF.

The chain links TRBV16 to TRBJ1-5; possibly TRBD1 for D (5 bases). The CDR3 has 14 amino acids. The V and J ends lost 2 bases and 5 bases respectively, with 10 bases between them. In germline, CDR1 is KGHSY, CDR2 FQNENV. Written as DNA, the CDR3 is TGTGCCAGCAGCCAAAGGGTAGGGGATCAGCCCCAGCATTTT. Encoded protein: CASSQRVGDQPQHF.

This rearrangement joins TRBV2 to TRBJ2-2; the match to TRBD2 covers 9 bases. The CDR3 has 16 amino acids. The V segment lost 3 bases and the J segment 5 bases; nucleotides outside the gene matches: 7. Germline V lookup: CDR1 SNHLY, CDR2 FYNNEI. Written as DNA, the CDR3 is TGTGCCAGCAGTGACTCGCGGGGGGGCGTGACCGGGGAGCTGTTTTTT. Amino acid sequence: CASSDSRGGVTGELFF.

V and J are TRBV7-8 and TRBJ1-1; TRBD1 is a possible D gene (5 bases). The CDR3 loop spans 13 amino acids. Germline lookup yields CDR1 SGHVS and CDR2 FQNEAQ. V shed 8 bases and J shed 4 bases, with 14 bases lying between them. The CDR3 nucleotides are TGTGCCAGCCTCCGATCCGGGGGCACTGAAGCTTTCTTT. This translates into CASLRSGGTEAFF.

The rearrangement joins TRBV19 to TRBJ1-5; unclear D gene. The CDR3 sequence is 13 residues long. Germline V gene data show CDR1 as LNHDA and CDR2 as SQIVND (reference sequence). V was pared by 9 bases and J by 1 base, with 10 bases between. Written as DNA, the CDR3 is TGTGCCAGCCACGCACTAAGCAATCAGCCCCAGCATTTT. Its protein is CASHALSNQPQHF.

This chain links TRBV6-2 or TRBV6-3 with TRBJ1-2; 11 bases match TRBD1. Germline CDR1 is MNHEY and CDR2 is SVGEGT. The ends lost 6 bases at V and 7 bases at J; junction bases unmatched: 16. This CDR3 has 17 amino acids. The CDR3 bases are TGTGCCAGCAGCCTTTCCGGGACAGGGGGAATTTTCGCTGGCTACACCTTC. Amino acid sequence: CASSLSGTGGIFAGYTF.

The CDR3 DNA follows: TGTGCCAGCAGCTTGGGGCGCGGACAGGCCACTCGGGGCTACACCTTC. The encoded protein is CASSLGRGQATRGYTF. This chain links TRBV5-4 with TRBJ1-2; 7 bases map to TRBD1. The junction had 13 bases not matched to a gene; V was cut back by 0 bases and J by 8 bases. CDR1 and CDR2 (germline): SGHNT, YYREEE (reference sequence). The CDR3 is 16 amino acids. Supplemented by reference TRBV5-4 and TRBJ1-2, the full variable domain reads ETGVTQSPTHLIKTRGQQVTLRCSSQSGHNTVSWYQQALGQGPQFIFQYYREEENGRGNFPPRFSGLQFPNYSSELNVNALELDDSALYLCASSLGRGQATRGYTFGSGTRLTVV.

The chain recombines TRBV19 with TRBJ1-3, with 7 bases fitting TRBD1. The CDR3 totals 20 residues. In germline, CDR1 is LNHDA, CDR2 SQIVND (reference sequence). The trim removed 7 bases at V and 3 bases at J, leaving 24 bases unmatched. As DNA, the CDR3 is TGTGCCAGTACCACATCACCCGGGACAGTGGAGTCTTGGATTGGAAACACCATATATTTT. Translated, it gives CASTTSPGTVESWIGNTIYF.

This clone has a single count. CDR3 nucleotides: TGTGCCAGCAGCCAGGGGGCGCGGACTGAAGCTTTCTTT. Its translation is CASSQGARTEAFF. The chain uses TRBV14 and TRBJ1-1; tentative D call: TRBD1 (6 bases). The CDR3 spans 13 residues. Germline-derived CDR1 and CDR2 are SGHDN and FVKESK. V lost 3 bases to trimming and J lost 5 bases, with 10 bases between them.

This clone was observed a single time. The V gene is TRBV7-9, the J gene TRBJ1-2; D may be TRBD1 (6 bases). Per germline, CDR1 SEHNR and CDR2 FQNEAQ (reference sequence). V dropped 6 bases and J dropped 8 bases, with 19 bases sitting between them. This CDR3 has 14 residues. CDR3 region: CASSYTSGVRGYTF. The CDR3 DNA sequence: TGTGCCAGCAGTTATACCTCAGGGGTCCGGGGCTACACCTTC.

The DNA of the CDR3 is TGTGCCAGCAGGCCGGGGGGGGGCTACGAGCAGTACTTC. Its protein is CASRPGGGYEQYF. The chain recombines TRBV3-1 (or the pseudogene TRBV3-2) with TRBJ2-7; 8 bases fit TRBD2. Germline CDR1 LGHDT, CDR2 YNNKEL (reference sequence). The CDR3 has 13 amino acids. The junction had 4 bases not matched to a gene; V was cut back by 6 bases and J by 3 bases.

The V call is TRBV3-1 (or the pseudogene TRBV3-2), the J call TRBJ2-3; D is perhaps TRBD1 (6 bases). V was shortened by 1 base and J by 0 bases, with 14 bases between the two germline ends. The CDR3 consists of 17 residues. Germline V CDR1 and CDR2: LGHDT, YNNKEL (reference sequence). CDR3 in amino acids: CASSQVDSPASTDTQYF. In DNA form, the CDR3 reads TGTGCCAGCAGCCAAGTGGACAGTCCAGCTAGCACAGATACGCAGTATTTT.

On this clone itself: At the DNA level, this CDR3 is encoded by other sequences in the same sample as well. This chain's CDR3 is CASSSQGGNSPLHF. CDR3 DNA sequence: TGTGCCAGCAGTTCCCAGGGTGGGAATTCACCCCTCCACTTT. The chain uses TRBV27 and TRBJ1-6; a possible D gene is TRBD1 (5 bases). There are 14 residues in the CDR3. Deletions cut 4 bases from V and 7 bases from J, with 11 bases between. Germline CDR1 and CDR2: MNHEY and SMNVEV (reference sequence).

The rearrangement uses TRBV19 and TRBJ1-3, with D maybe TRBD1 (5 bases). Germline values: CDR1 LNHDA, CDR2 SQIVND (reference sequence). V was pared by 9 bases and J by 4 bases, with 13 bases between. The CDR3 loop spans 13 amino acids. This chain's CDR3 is CASSRTPGNTIYF. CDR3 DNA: TGTGCCAGCAGCCGGACACCAGGAAACACCATATATTTT.